This TCR beta chain was profiled in a study of T-cell memory formation after mild COVID-19. Findings of the study overall: Clones that contracted from day 15 to 85 had balanced CD4/CD8; later expanders were CD4+ biased.

TCRdb re-called the 5' RACE reads with MiXCR, one entry per CDR3 protein. The sample records about 410,000 distinct CDR3 sequences, 18% being singletons. This clonotype was detected a few times. Its matching antigen is unknown. The germline V gene encodes CDR1 DFQATT and CDR2 SNEGSKA (reference sequence). CDR3 size: 15 residues. The V and J ends lost 7 bases and 2 bases, in that order; junction bases with no gene match: 8. The chain recombines TRBV20-1 with TRBJ2-3, with 11 bases aligning to TRBD2. The TCR sequence derives from a young man who had mild COVID-19 (a few samples of this study predate the infection). Cell type and time point are not known. Sequenced material: PBMCs or a T cell subset sorted from them (not recorded which). CDR3: CSVHLAGGLTDTQYF. CDR3 coding DNA: TGCAGTGTACACCTAGCGGGGGGCCTCACAGATACGCAGTATTTT.